The present TCR beta chain was sequenced within a study of molecular identifiers for immune sequencing clone quantification. TCRdb reprocessed the PCR reads with MiXCR, giving one entry per CDR3 protein. The table lists some 100,000 distinct CDR3 sequences, about 20% of them singletons. Germline V gene data show CDR1 as MNHEY and CDR2 as SVGAGI. The CDR3 is 12 amino acids. With 0 bases removed from V and 6 bases from J, the gap between germline ends came to 6 bases. This clonotype was picked up many times. The chain has TRBV6-5 and TRBJ2-7; TRBD1 or TRBD2 may be the D gene (5 bases each). The origin of this receptor is a human donor in good health. Some libraries in this study had Jurkat cell RNA spiked in. Sequencing was performed on naive CD8+ T cells from blood, with Jurkat cell RNA spiked in. Subset of the sample: FACS-sorted CD8+CD4-CCR7+CD45RA+ naive T cells. The CDR3 region is CASSYSRGEQYF. The CDR3 DNA reads as TGTGCCAGCAGTTACTCGAGGGGCGAGCAGTACTTC.